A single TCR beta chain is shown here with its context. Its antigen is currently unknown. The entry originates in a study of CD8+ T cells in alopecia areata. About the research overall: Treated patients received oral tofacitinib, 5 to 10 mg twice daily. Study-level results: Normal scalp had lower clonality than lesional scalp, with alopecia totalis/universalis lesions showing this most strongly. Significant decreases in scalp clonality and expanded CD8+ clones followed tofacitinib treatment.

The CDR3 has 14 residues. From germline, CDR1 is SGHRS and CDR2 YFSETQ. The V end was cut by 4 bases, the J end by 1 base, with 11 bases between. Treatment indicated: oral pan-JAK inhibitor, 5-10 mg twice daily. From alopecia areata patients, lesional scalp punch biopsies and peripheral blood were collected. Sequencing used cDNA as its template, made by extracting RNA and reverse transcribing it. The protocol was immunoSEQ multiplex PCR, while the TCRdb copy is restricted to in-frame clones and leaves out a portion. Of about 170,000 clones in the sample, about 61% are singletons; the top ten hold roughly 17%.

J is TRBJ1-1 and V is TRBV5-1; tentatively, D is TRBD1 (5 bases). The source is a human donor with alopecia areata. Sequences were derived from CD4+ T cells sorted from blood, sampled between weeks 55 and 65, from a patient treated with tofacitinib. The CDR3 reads CASSGSGRNTEAFF. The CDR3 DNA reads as TGCGCCAGCAGCGGCTCGGGGCGGAACACTGAAGCTTTCTTT.